One sample yielded the 25 T cell receptor beta chains listed below, sequenced in a study of blood T cell repertoires in COVID-19. Assay used: immunoSEQ multiplex PCR; TCRdb lists only in-frame clones, some missing. The sample records around 160,000 clones, around 80% being singletons. Sequencing was performed on peripheral blood. The receptor set was obtained from a woman older than 75 with acute or convalescent COVID-19.

The rearrangement links TRBV27 to TRBJ1-5; D is uncertain. Trimming cost V 4 bases and J 2 bases, with 15 bases left between them. This CDR3 comprises 16 residues. Germline V lookup: CDR1 MNHEY, CDR2 SMNVEV (reference sequence). For the CDR3, the DNA is TGTGCCAGCAGTTCCTCTGAGGGCTGGGGCAATCAGCCCCAGCATTTT. This translates into CASSSSEGWGNQPQHF.

As concerns this clone: An end of the junction does not agree with germline; a read error may underlie this. The chain has TRBV7-7 and TRBJ2-1; TRBD2 agrees at 12 bases. The germline V gene has CDR1 SSHAT and CDR2 FNYEAQ (reference sequence). CDR3 length: 18 amino acids. CDR3 coding DNA: TGTGCTAGCAGCTTAGGGCTAGCGGGGGGGTTGGTTTACAATGAGCAGTTCTTC. Translated: CASSLGLAGGLVYNEQFF.

This chain connects TRBV4-2 to TRBJ2-1, with 10 positions matching TRBD2. Germline V gene data show CDR1 as LGHNA and CDR2 as YNFKEQ. Unmatched junction bases numbered 5, after V lost 3 bases and J lost 0 bases. The CDR3 runs to 17 residues. This chain's CDR3 is CASSQSTSGASYNEQFF. DNA of the CDR3: TGTGCCAGCAGCCAGAGCACTAGCGGGGCCTCCTACAATGAGCAGTTCTTC.

V is TRBV18 and J is TRBJ1-5; 9 bases map to TRBD1. Germline CDR1 and CDR2: KGHSH and LQKENI. The CDR3 has 16 amino acids. V lost 2 bases to trimming and J lost 7 bases; unmatched junction nucleotides: 9. The CDR3 sequence: CASSPDWGQGTQPQHF. In nucleotides, the CDR3 is TGTGCCAGCTCACCAGATTGGGGACAGGGCACGCAGCCCCAGCATTTT.

The chain carries TRBV28 and TRBJ1-2; the match to TRBD1 covers 7 bases. The J segment lost 2 bases and the V segment lost 6 bases, leaving 6 bases of the junction unmatched. This CDR3 has 14 residues. The germline V gene has CDR1 MDHEN and CDR2 SYDVKM. The CDR3 nucleotides are TGTGCCAGCAGCGGAGGGGGCTCCAACTATGGCTACACCTTC. Its translation is CASSGGGSNYGYTF.

This chain uses TRBV5-1 with TRBJ2-1; 8 bases align to TRBD2. Germline CDR1 and CDR2: SGHRS and YFSETQ. V lost 1 base to trimming and J lost 4 bases; unmatched junction nucleotides: 4. The CDR3 spans 15 residues. DNA for the CDR3: TGCGCCAGCAGCTTGTCGGGCGGGAGGTACAATGAGCAGTTCTTC. Translated, it gives CASSLSGGRYNEQFF.

The gene calls are TRBV5-1 and TRBJ1-2, with D unresolved. V lost 5 bases and J lost 3, with 14 bases in between. This CDR3 comprises 14 residues. Per the germline V gene, CDR1 is SGHRS and CDR2 is YFSETQ. CDR3 bases: TGCGCCAGCAGACCAGACGGAGGTGACTATGGCTACACCTTC. Translated: CASRPDGGDYGYTF. The complete variable domain, with remaining parts taken from reference TRBV5-1 and TRBJ1-2, reads KAGVTQTPRYLIKTRGQQVTLSCSPISGHRSVSWYQQTPGQGLQFLFEYFSETQRNKGNFPGRFSGRQFSNSRSEMNVSTLELGDSALYLCASRPDGGDYGYTFGSGTRLTVV.

The gene calls are TRBV18 and TRBJ1-2, with 9 bases identical to TRBD1. CDR3 size: 15 residues. V lost 3 bases, J lost 5 bases, and 7 bases stayed unmatched. Germline-derived CDR1 and CDR2 are KGHSH and LQKENI. CDR3 sequence reads: CASSPGQGSVYGYTF. For the CDR3, the DNA is TGTGCCAGCTCACCTGGACAGGGGAGTGTATATGGCTACACCTTC.

The V call is TRBV2, the J call TRBJ2-1; 8 bases match TRBD2. The CDR3 contains 16 residues. The V gene end was trimmed by 7 bases and the J gene end by 5 bases; junction bases not matched to a gene: 13. Germline V gene data show CDR1 as SNHLY and CDR2 as FYNNEI. CDR3 region: CASTFVTSGNDNEQFF. The CDR3 bases are TGTGCCAGCACATTTGTAACTAGCGGAAATGACAATGAGCAGTTCTTC. Supplemented by reference TRBV2 and TRBJ2-1, the full variable domain reads EPEVTQTPSHQVTQMGQEVILRCVPISNHLYFYWYRQILGQKVEFLVSFYNNEISEKSEIFDDQFSVERPDGSNFTLKIRSTKLEDSAMYFCASTFVTSGNDNEQFFGPGTRLTVL.

The CDR3: CASSFRGLPPYEQYF. CDR3 sequence (DNA): TGTGCCAGCAGCTTCAGGGGCCTCCCTCCCTACGAGCAGTACTTC. The chain carries TRBV28 and TRBJ2-7; D might be TRBD1 (6 bases). The CDR3 loop spans 15 amino acids. The V gene's germline CDR1 is MDHEN and CDR2 SYDVKM. V was clipped by 6 bases and J by 2 bases, with 17 bases between them.

The chain employs TRBV18 and TRBJ2-1; 8 positions agree with TRBD2. V dropped 6 bases and J dropped 4; count of bases not matched to a gene: 11. The CDR3 runs 16 residues. Looked up from germline, CDR1 is KGHSH and CDR2 is LQKENI. CDR3 sequence (DNA): TGTGCCAGCTCCCCTGTAGCGGGACAAAATTACAATGAGCAGTTCTTC. It yields the protein CASSPVAGQNYNEQFF.

The chain carries TRBV10-3 and TRBJ1-1; no reliable D call. This CDR3 contains 14 residues. With 3 bases removed from V and 8 bases from J, the gap between germline ends came to 16 bases. Germline CDR1 and CDR2: ENHRY and SYGVKD. DNA of the CDR3: TGTGCCATCAGTGACCCGAGGGCGGGTCCCGAAGCTTTCTTT. This sequence encodes CAISDPRAGPEAFF.

V usage is TRBV29-1 and J usage is TRBJ2-7; D perhaps matches TRBD2 (6 bases). Per the germline V gene, CDR1 is SQVTM and CDR2 is ANQGSEA. The CDR3 is 15 residues long. The V gene lost 1 base and the J gene lost 2 bases, with 15 bases spanning the gap. CDR3 region: CSVEGGGATPYEQYF. The CDR3 bases are TGCAGCGTTGAAGGAGGCGGGGCTACCCCCTACGAGCAGTACTTC.

V is TRBV5-5 and J is TRBJ2-6; the match to TRBD1 covers 9 bases. The germline gives CDR1 SGHKS, CDR2 YYEKEE (reference sequence). V lost 0 bases to trimming and J lost 0 bases; unmatched junction nucleotides: 1. This CDR3 has 17 amino acids. CDR3 sequence: CASSLVGQGSGANVLTF. CDR3 bases: TGTGCCAGCAGCTTGGTGGGACAGGGCTCTGGGGCCAACGTCCTGACTTTC.

The genes are TRBV27 and TRBJ1-1; TRBD1 is a possible D gene (6 bases). CDR1 and CDR2 (germline): MNHEY, SMNVEV (reference sequence). Trimming removed 3 bases at V and 8 bases at J, with 13 bases between. The CDR3 has 13 amino acids. The CDR3 spells CASSFGQPAEAFF. The CDR3 DNA reads as TGTGCCAGCAGTTTTGGACAGCCAGCCGAAGCTTTCTTT.

The chain carries TRBV3-1 (or the pseudogene TRBV3-2) and TRBJ2-1, with 8 bases identical to TRBD2. The CDR3 extends over 18 amino acids. Germline-derived CDR1 and CDR2 are LGHDT and YNNKEL (reference sequence). With V trimmed by 7 bases and J by 0 bases, 14 bases remained unmatched. CDR3 nucleotide sequence: TGTGCCAGCAATGGGGGAAGCGGGGGCTTAAGCTCCTACAATGAGCAGTTCTTC. It is translated as CASNGGSGGLSSYNEQFF.

A few counts support this clone. The J gene is TRBJ2-6, the V gene TRBV5-1, with D possibly matching TRBD1 (5 bases). This CDR3 spans 17 amino acids. Germline V gene lookup returns CDR1 SGHRS and CDR2 YFSETQ. Trimming left V 0 bases short and J 0 bases short, with 10 bases between. The CDR3 DNA reads as TGCGCCAGCAGCTTGGGACAGCCTGGCTCTGGGGCCAACGTCCTGACTTTC. It specifies CASSLGQPGSGANVLTF.

This clone was counted between two and nine times. DNA for the CDR3: TGTGCCAGCAGTAAGAACCGGGACAGGGGGCGCGGCTACACCTTC. Protein: CASSKNRDRGRGYTF. This chain connects TRBV6-5 to TRBJ1-2; 12 nucleotides line up with TRBD1. CDR3 length: 15 residues. CDR1 is MNHEY and CDR2 is SVGAGI in the germline V gene. J gave up 8 bases and V 5 bases, and 9 bases lay outside the gene matches.

In this sample, this clone turned up a few times. The chain combines TRBV19 with TRBJ1-6, with 9 bases that match TRBD1. In germline, CDR1 is LNHDA, CDR2 SQIVND (reference sequence). CDR3 length equals 14 residues. V lost 4 bases to trimming and J lost 9 bases; unmatched junction nucleotides: 4. For the CDR3, the DNA is TGTGCCAGTAGTACGGACAGGGGTGGTTCACCCCTCCACTTT. Translated: CASSTDRGGSPLHF.

The genes are TRBV24-1 and TRBJ2-7; 12 nucleotides line up with TRBD2. V dropped 2 bases and J dropped 2; count of bases not matched to a gene: 6. The CDR3 loop spans 17 amino acids. Looked up from germline, CDR1 is KGHDR and CDR2 is SFDVKD. The CDR3 here is CATSDSKTSGRPYEQYF. CDR3 DNA sequence: TGTGCCACCAGTGATTCCAAGACTAGCGGGAGACCCTACGAGCAGTACTTC.

In its sample, this clone was seen once. J is TRBJ2-7 and V is TRBV28, with a tentative D call TRBD1 (6 bases). Looked up from germline, CDR1 is MDHEN and CDR2 is SYDVKM. Trimming pared 3 bases from V and 2 bases from J, leaving 14 bases between. CDR3 length: 15 amino acids. The CDR3, as DNA: TGTGCCAGCAGTTTTGAGGGGCAGGGGCCCTACGAGCAGTACTTC. Translation gives CASSFEGQGPYEQYF.

The rearrangement uses TRBV2 and TRBJ2-5; possible D gene TRBD1, 6 bases. The CDR3 has 14 amino acids. V lost 2 bases to trimming and J lost 6 bases, with 13 bases between them. The germline gives CDR1 SNHLY, CDR2 FYNNEI. Here the CDR3 DNA reads TGTGCCAGCAGTGAATTGAGGGGGATACAGACCCAGTACTTC. Its translation: CASSELRGIQTQYF.

J is TRBJ2-7 and V is TRBV30, with TRBD2 matching 8 bases. J gave up 7 bases and V 4 bases, and 18 bases lay outside the gene matches. The length of the CDR3 is 16 residues. CDR1 and CDR2 from the germline V gene are GTSNPN and SVGIG (reference sequence). Written as DNA, the CDR3 is TGTGCCTGGATCAGGTCTAGCGGGTTCCCCGGTGAGGAGCAGTACTTC. This translates into CAWIRSSGFPGEEQYF.

V and J are TRBV11-3 and TRBJ2-1; 13 nucleotides line up with TRBD2. Germline CDR1 and CDR2: SGHNT and YENEEA. The CDR3 runs to 17 residues. V was pared by 5 bases and J by 5 bases, with 9 bases of the junction left unmatched. CDR3 nucleotide sequence: TGTGCCAGCAGCAGAGGACTAGCGGGGGTTGTGGACAATGAGCAGTTCTTC. Translation gives CASSRGLAGVVDNEQFF.

The CDR3: CASSLSHRGGGTEAFF. CDR3 in DNA: TGTGCCAGCAGCTTATCACACAGGGGAGGAGGCACTGAAGCTTTCTTT. The chain uses TRBV7-9 and TRBJ1-1, with 7 positions matching TRBD1. This CDR3 has 16 amino acids. V trimming: 2 bases; J trimming: 4 bases; junction bases outside the gene matches: 10. The germline V gene encodes CDR1 SEHNR and CDR2 FQNEAQ (reference sequence).